Following are 7 T cell receptor beta chains from one sample sequenced in a study of CD8 T cells in Susac syndrome. About 0.5 to 1 ug RNA was reverse transcribed with random hexamers. TCRdb used MiXCR to reprocess the immunoSEQ multiplex PCR reads, holding one entry per CDR3 protein. The repertoire includes about 130,000 distinct CDR3 sequences, 90% to 95% of them detected once, and over 0.2% sits in the top ten. The specimen was CD8+ T cells from PBMCs. These TCRs come from a human donor with Susac syndrome.

The chain carries TRBV20-1 and TRBJ2-7; 9 positions match TRBD1. Germline V gene sequence: CDR1 DFQATT, CDR2 SNEGSKA (reference sequence). This CDR3 is built from 13 residues. V lost 5 bases and J lost 3; bases outside the gene matches: 5. For the CDR3, the DNA is TGCAGTGCTGCCGACAGGGGGATCTACGAGCAGTACTTC. This gives the protein CSAADRGIYEQYF.

The chain employs TRBV6-4 and TRBJ2-3; 9 bases fit TRBD2. Germline CDR1 is MRHNA and CDR2 is SNTAGT. The CDR3 extends over 15 amino acids. The V segment lost 5 bases and the J segment 4 bases; nucleotides outside the gene matches: 7. This CDR3 is CASSLAGGPADTQYF. For the CDR3, the DNA is TGTGCCAGCAGTCTCGCGGGGGGGCCCGCAGATACGCAGTATTTT.

This chain connects TRBV19 to TRBJ2-6, with TRBD1 matching 7 bases. Germline CDR1 is LNHDA and CDR2 is SQIVND (reference sequence). The CDR3 is 14 residues long. V shed 11 bases, J shed 4 bases, and the junction held 8 bases outside the gene matches. As DNA, the CDR3 is TGTGCCGCATCAACAGGGGTCGGGGCCAACGTCCTGACTTTC. This codes for CAASTGVGANVLTF.

This clonotype showed up just a few times. V is TRBV5-4 and J is TRBJ2-7; 13 bases fit TRBD2. The J segment lost 4 bases and the V segment lost 4 bases, leaving 5 bases of the junction unmatched. The CDR3 runs 15 residues. Looked up from germline, CDR1 is SGHNT and CDR2 is YYREEE (reference sequence). The CDR3 loop is CASSAGLAGVYEQYF. As DNA, the CDR3 is TGTGCCAGCAGCGCCGGACTAGCGGGAGTATACGAGCAGTACTTC.

The chain employs TRBV12-3 or TRBV12-4 and TRBJ2-5, with TRBD2 identical over 9 bases. The CDR3 is made up of 13 amino acids. Unmatched junction bases numbered 10, after V lost 10 bases and J lost 7 bases. The CDR3 bases are TGTGCCACCTTAGCGGGAGAGGAGGGGACCCAGTACTTC. This gives the protein CATLAGEEGTQYF.

V gene TRBV7-3 combines with J gene TRBJ2-7, with 10 bases lining up with TRBD1. The CDR3 runs 14 residues. Germline V CDR1 and CDR2: SGHTA, FQGTGA. The V gene end was trimmed by 5 bases and the J gene end by 6 bases; junction bases not matched to a gene: 7. CDR3 sequence reads: CASSHGTGDFEQYF. CDR3 bases: TGTGCCAGCAGCCACGGGACAGGGGACTTCGAGCAGTACTTC. Variable domain in full (rest from reference TRBV7-3 and TRBJ2-7): GAGVSQTPSNKVTEKGKYVELRCDPISGHTALYWYRQSLGQGPEFLIYFQGTGAADDSGLPNDRFFAVRPEGSVSTLKIQRTERGDSAVYLCASSHGTGDFEQYFGPGTRLTVT.

The chain couples TRBV6-2 or TRBV6-3 to TRBJ2-1; 14 bases are shared with TRBD2. The junction had 28 bases not matched to a gene; V was cut back by 6 bases and J by 6 bases. This CDR3 has 23 residues. Germline-derived CDR1 and CDR2 are MNHEY and SVGEGT. The CDR3: CASSPETGFGTSGSGWVSNEQFF. CDR3 DNA sequence: TGTGCCAGCAGCCCTGAGACAGGCTTTGGGACTAGCGGGAGTGGATGGGTTTCCAATGAGCAGTTCTTC.